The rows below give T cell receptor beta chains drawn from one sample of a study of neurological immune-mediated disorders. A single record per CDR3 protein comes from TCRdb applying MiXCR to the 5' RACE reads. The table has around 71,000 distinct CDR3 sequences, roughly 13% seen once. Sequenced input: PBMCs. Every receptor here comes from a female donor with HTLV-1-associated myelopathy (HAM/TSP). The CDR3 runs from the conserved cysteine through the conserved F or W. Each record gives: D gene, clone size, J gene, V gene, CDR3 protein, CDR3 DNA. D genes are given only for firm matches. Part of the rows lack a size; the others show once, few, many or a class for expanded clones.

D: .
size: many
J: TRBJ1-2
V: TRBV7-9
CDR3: CASSVTDRAQGYTF
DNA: TGTGCCAGCAGCGTGACGGACCGAGCCCAGGGCTACACCTTC

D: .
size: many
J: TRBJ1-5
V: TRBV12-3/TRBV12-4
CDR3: CASTLVGSNQPQHF
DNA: TGTGCCAGCACCCTAGTTGGGAGCAATCAGCCCCAGCATTTT

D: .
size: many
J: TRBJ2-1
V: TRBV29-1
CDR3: CSVVGQGSEQFF
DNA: TGCAGCGTTGTAGGGCAGGGTAGTGAGCAGTTCTTC

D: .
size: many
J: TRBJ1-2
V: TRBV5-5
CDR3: CASNSQDRSYGYTF
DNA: TGTGCCAGCAACTCCCAGGACAGAAGTTATGGCTACACCTTC

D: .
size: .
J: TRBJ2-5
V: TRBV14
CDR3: CASSSKAEDTQYF
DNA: TGTGCCAGCAGCTCAAAGGCCGAAGATACCCAGTACTTC

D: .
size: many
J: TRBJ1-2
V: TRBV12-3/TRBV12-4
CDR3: CASSRDFGGYTF
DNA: TGTGCCAGCAGTCGAGATTTCGGGGGCTACACCTTC

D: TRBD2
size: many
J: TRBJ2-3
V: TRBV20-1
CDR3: CSASGRGGSDTQYF
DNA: TGCAGTGCTAGTGGGCGGGGAGGGTCAGATACGCAGTATTTT

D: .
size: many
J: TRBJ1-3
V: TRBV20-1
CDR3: CSARGPGQGPGNTIYF
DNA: TGCAGTGCTAGAGGCCCCGGGCAGGGGCCTGGAAACACCATATATTTT

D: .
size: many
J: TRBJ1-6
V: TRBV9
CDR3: CASSYGQTSYNSPLHF
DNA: TGTGCCAGCAGCTACGGACAGACCTCCTATAATTCACCCCTCCACTTT

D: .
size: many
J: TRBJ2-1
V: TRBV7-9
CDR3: CASSVLVGSSYNEQFF
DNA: TGTGCCAGCAGCGTTCTGGTGGGGAGCTCCTACAATGAGCAGTTCTTC

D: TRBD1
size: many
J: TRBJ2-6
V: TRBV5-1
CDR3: CASSLVSGQAPSGANVLTF
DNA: TGCGCCAGCAGCTTGGTATCAGGACAGGCCCCGTCTGGGGCCAACGTCCTGACTTTC

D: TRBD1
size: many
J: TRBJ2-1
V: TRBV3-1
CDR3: CASMEGTGWPVNEQFF
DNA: TGTGCCAGCATGGAAGGGACAGGTTGGCCGGTCAATGAGCAGTTCTTC

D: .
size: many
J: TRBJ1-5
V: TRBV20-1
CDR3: CSARELPRAYNQPQHF
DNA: TGCAGTGCTAGAGAATTACCGAGGGCCTACAATCAGCCCCAGCATTTT

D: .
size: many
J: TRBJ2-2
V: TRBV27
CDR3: CASSLFSLGGIDGELFF
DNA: TGTGCCAGCAGTTTATTTAGTTTGGGGGGAATCGACGGGGAGCTGTTTTTT

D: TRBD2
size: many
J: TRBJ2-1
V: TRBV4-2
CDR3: CASSQDGGGTSGEQFF
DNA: TGTGCCAGCAGCCAAGATGGGGGGGGGACTAGCGGTGAGCAGTTCTTC

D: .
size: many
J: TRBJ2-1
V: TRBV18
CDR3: CASSPLLQGNEQFF
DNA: TGTGCCAGCTCACCACTGCTACAGGGCAATGAGCAGTTCTTC

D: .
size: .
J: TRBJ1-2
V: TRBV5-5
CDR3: CASSLVGNYGYTF
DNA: TGTGCCAGCAGCTTGGTGGGGAACTATGGCTACACCTTC

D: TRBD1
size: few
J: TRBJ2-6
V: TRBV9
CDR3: CASSVGTGGPRNSGANVLTF
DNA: TGTGCCAGCAGCGTAGGGACAGGGGGCCCTAGAAACTCTGGGGCCAACGTCCTGACTTTC

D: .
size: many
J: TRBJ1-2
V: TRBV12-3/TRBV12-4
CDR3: CASTFQGSYGYTF
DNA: TGTGCCAGCACCTTTCAGGGTTCCTATGGCTACACCTTC

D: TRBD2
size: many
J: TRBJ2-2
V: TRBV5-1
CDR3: CASSRGLAGTTGELFF
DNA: TGCGCCAGCAGCCGGGGACTAGCGGGTACCACCGGGGAGCTGTTTTTT

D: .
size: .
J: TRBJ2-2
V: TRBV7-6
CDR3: CASMSTGELFF
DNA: TGTGCCAGCATGAGCACCGGGGAGCTGTTTTTT

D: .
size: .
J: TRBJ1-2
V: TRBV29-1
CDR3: CSVVRDGPYDYTF
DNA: TGCAGCGTTGTTAGGGACGGTCCATATGACTACACCTTC

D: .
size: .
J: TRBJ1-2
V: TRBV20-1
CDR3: CSARGQSYGYTF
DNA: TGCAGTGCTAGGGGGCAGAGCTATGGCTACACCTTC

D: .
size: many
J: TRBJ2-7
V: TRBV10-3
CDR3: CAIRRIQGAYEQYF
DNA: TGTGCCATCAGGAGGATACAGGGTGCCTACGAGCAGTACTTC

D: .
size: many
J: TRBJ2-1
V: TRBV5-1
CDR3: CASSSSGLDNEQFF
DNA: TGCGCCAGCAGCTCCTCAGGGTTGGACAATGAGCAGTTCTTC

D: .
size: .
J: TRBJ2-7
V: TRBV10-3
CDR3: CAISESQSYYEQYF
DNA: TGTGCCATCAGTGAGTCCCAGAGCTATTACGAGCAGTACTTC

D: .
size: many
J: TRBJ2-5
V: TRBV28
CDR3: CASSSPGHTRETQYF
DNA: TGTGCCAGCAGTTCGCCGGGACATACAAGGGAGACCCAGTACTTC

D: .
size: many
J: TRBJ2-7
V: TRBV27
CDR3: CASSFSIERTGSGYEQYF
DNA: TGTGCCAGCAGTTTTTCGATCGAAAGGACGGGTAGTGGGTACGAGCAGTACTTC

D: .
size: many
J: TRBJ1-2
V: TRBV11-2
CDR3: CASSLDGGGTYLRGYTF
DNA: TGTGCCAGCAGCTTAGACGGCGGGGGGACATACCTGCGTGGCTACACCTTC

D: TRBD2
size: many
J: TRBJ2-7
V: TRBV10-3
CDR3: CAISESGGAWVLYEQYF
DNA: TGTGCCATCAGTGAAAGCGGGGGCGCCTGGGTTCTCTACGAGCAGTACTTC

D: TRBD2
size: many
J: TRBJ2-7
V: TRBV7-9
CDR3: CASSPSGGVEQYF
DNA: TGTGCCAGCAGCCCTAGCGGGGGGGTCGAGCAGTACTTC

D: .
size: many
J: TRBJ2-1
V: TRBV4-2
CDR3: CASSQDSLQFF
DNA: TGTGCCAGCAGCCAAGATTCCTTACAGTTCTTC

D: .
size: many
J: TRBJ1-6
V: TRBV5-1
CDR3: CASRLEYNSHLHF
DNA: TGCGCCAGCCGGCTCGAATATAATTCACACCTCCACTTT

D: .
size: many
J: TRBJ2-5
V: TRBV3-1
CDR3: CASSQEGTEETQYF
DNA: TGTGCCAGCAGCCAAGAAGGGACGGAAGAGACCCAGTACTTC

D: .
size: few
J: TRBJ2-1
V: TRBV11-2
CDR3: CASSLGQTISEQFF
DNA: TGTGCCAGCAGCTTAGGTCAGACGATCAGTGAGCAGTTCTTC

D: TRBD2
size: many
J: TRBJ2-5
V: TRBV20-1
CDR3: CSARGGGETQYF
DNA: TGCAGTGCTAGAGGCGGGGGGGAGACCCAGTACTTC

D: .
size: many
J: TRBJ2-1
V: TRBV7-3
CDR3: CASSLPKTDRTGRDEQFF
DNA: TGTGCCAGCAGCTTGCCTAAAACCGATCGAACCGGGCGCGATGAGCAGTTCTTC

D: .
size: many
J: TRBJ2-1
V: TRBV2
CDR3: CASSGEGEQFF
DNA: TGTGCCAGCAGTGGGGAAGGTGAGCAGTTCTTC

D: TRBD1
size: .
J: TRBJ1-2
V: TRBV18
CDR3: CASSPPTGQGAYNYGYTF
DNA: TGTGCCAGCTCACCACCGACGGGACAGGGGGCCTACAACTATGGCTACACCTTC

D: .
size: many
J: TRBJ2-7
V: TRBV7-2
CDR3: CASSFGTLSSYEQYF
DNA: TGTGCCAGCAGCTTCGGGACACTTAGCTCCTACGAGCAGTACTTC

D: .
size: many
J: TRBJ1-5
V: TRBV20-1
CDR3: CSVIGGINQPQHF
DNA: TGCAGTGTAATTGGGGGAATCAATCAGCCCCAGCATTTT

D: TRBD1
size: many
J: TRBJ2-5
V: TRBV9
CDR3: CASSAGTGGQETQYF
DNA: TGTGCCAGCAGCGCCGGGACAGGGGGCCAAGAGACCCAGTACTTC

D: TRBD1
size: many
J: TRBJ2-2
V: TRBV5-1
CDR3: CASRPTGVDTGELFF
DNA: TGCGCCAGCAGACCCACAGGGGTTGACACCGGGGAGCTGTTTTTT

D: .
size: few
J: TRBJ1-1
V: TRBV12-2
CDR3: CASRLAVDRGTEAFF
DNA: TGTGCAAGTCGCTTAGCAGTTGACAGGGGTACTGAAGCTTTCTTT

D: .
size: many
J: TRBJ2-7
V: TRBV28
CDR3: CASSFAFYEQYF
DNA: TGTGCCAGCAGTTTCGCCTTCTACGAGCAGTACTTC